The present entry profiles one T cell receptor beta chain with its context. Its antigen is not yet known. Per-base quality was not reported, and no clone a single base away is much larger than it. This entry belongs to a study of OX40 agonist ivuxolimab in advanced cancers. Regarding the research as a whole: Ivuxolimab was an agonistic, fully human IgG2 monoclonal antibody directed against OX40 (CD134), a costimulatory receptor. Intravenous ivuxolimab was administered to patients every 2 weeks at six dose levels: 0.01, 0.1, 0.3, 1.5, 3 and 10 mg/kg. Among the approximately 54 dose-escalation patients, about 19 had hepatocellular carcinoma, 15 or so melanoma, 9 renal cell carcinoma and 9 head and neck cancer. In the dose-escalation cohort, 65% to 90% of patients were male, and the mean age was roughly 60 years, with a range of about 20 to 79. Prior anti-PD-1, anti-PD-L1 or anti-CTLA-4 therapy was permitted, and checkpoint inhibitors had been received by 30% to 40% of dose-escalation patients. Three dose-escalation patients achieved partial responses, one with hepatocellular carcinoma and two with cutaneous melanoma. Peripheral TCRbeta sequencing was intended to test whether TCR sequence diversity was altered and clonal T-cell expansion was caused by ivuxolimab. The paper describes the monotherapy dose-escalation part (N of about 47 patients) of the phase I trial of ivuxolimab. Results the study describes overall, beyond this receptor: Low levels of normalized T-cell clonal expansion were also seen in some patients who did not respond. Which antigens the clonally expanded peripheral T cells were specific for was not determined. After ivuxolimab, CD8+ T cells had more expanded clones than CD4+ T cells on average. In the 0.1-3.0 mg/kg groups, partial responders were among the patients with the lowest normalized peripheral clonal expansion, particularly in CD8+ T cells. At doses of 0.1 to 3.0 mg/kg, clonal expansion of both CD4+ and CD8+ blood T cells was observed from baseline to week 6.

CDR1 and CDR2 are drawn from the germline V gene (reference sequence): MNHEY, SMNVEV. Between the V and J ends, shortened by 8 bases and 1 base respectively, the junction contains 21 bases. The CDR3 contains 17 residues, cysteine and phenylalanine counted. The sequence is cut down to CDR3 DNA, 51 bases in frame from base 1. Genomic DNA was isolated from the sorted cells so that the TCRbeta CDR3 region could be sequenced. The immunoSEQ Assay was used to sequence the TCRbeta CDR3 regions. In its TCRdb copy, this immuneACCESS table keeps in-frame sequences only and misses some clones. Where compared with another copy, unresolved V genes explain less than half of these, and the others have no known cause. The sample table contains approximately 66,000 clones; only one count was recorded for about 85% of them. The top ten constitute 0.8% to 1% of the sample. The trial excluded patients who had a history of autoimmune disease or were on systemic immunosuppression. Peripheral blood for TCR sequencing was collected from all dose cohorts at baseline, on cycle 4 day 1, and on cycle 7 day 1. The samples were taken from a phase I, first-in-human, multicenter, open-label dose-escalation trial of ivuxolimab. Adults with locally advanced or metastatic head and neck squamous cell, hepatocellular, melanoma or renal cell carcinoma were enrolled in the trial. Before TCR sequencing, CD4+ T cells and CD8+ T cells from peripheral blood were sorted into separate populations.

This sequence originates from an adult with an advanced solid tumor such as melanoma, head and neck, liver or kidney cancer. The sequencing here drew on CD4+ or CD8+ T cells sorted from blood, taken in a trial of the OX40 agonist ivuxolimab. This chain joins TRBV27 to TRBJ2-4; the D gene remains uncertain. The nucleotides read TGTGCCAGCTTGGACCCCCGATCCCCACTGGCCAAAAACATTCAGTACTTC. It is translated as CASLDPRSPLAKNIQYF.